This entry lists 29 T cell receptor beta chains sequenced from one sample in a study of low-dose radiotherapy and immunotherapy resistance in tumors. This sample's time point: after trial treatment. Treatment defined: LDRT plus nivolumab, ipilimumab, low-dose cyclophosphamide and aspirin (RACIN trial). Alpha- and beta-chain coverage of first-strand cDNA came from TRAV- and TRBV-specific primers. Amplification, which lasted 20 PCR cycles, used a constant-region primer and V-primer adapter to amplify TCRs. TCRdb called the reads again in MiXCR, with one record for every CDR3 protein. This table has tens of thousands of distinct CDR3 sequences, under 25% appearing once. Sequenced here: PBMCs, sampled after low-dose radiotherapy plus immunotherapy. These receptor sequences come from a female donor with ovarian cancer.

This clonotype showed up just a few times. This chain links TRBV28 with TRBJ2-2; 8 bases line up with TRBD2. Germline CDR1 MDHEN, CDR2 SYDVKM. The CDR3 has 14 amino acids. With V trimmed by 5 bases and J by 8 bases, 7 bases remained unmatched. This chain's CDR3 is CASSPPVAGGELFF. The CDR3 nucleotides are TGTGCCAGCAGTCCCCCAGTAGCGGGAGGGGAGCTGTTTTTT.

For this clonotype: Its ends do not fully match the called genes, so a read error is possible. J is TRBJ2-1 and V is TRBV6-5; 10 bases map to TRBD2. CDR1 and CDR2 from the germline V gene are MNHEY and SVGAGI. CDR3 length equals 15 residues. The CDR3 protein is CASSTAGGPYNEEFF. The CDR3, as DNA: TGTGCCAGCAGTACAGCGGGAGGGCCATACAATGAGGAGTTCTTC.

In its sample, this clonotype was seen a few times. The chain couples TRBV14 to TRBJ1-1; D uncertain. This CDR3 spans 13 amino acids. Trimming pared 1 base from V and 0 bases from J, leaving 3 bases between. The germline V gene encodes CDR1 SGHDN and CDR2 FVKESK. Here the CDR3 DNA reads TGTGCCAGCAGCCAAGCACTGAACACTGAAGCTTTCTTT. It codes for CASSQALNTEAFF.

At least ten counts were recorded for this clonotype. The rearrangement uses TRBV28 and TRBJ1-2; tentative D call: TRBD1 (6 bases). Germline V lookup: CDR1 MDHEN, CDR2 SYDVKM. The CDR3 sequence is 13 residues long. V was cut by 5 bases and J by 4 bases, with 11 bases left in between. In DNA, the CDR3 is TGTGCCAGCAGTCCACAGGGACCCTATGGCTACACCTTC. This gives the protein CASSPQGPYGYTF.

This clonotype came up many times. The J gene is TRBJ2-5, the V gene TRBV7-6; the match to TRBD2 covers 7 bases. Trimming cost V 6 bases and J 5 bases; bases outside gene matches: 3. CDR1 SGHVS and CDR2 FNYEAQ come from the germline V gene. CDR3 size: 12 residues. Here the CDR3 DNA reads TGTGCCAGCAGGGGAGGGGTTGAGACCCAGTACTTC. Translating gives CASRGGVETQYF. The full variable domain, rest sourced from reference TRBV7-6 and TRBJ2-5, is GAGVSQSPRYKVTKRGQDVALRCDPISGHVSLYWYRQALGQGPEFLTYFNYEAQQDKSGLPNDRFSAERPEGSISTLTIQRTEQRDSAMYRCASRGGVETQYFGPGTRLLVL.

This clonotype appeared many times. CDR3 sequence reads: CASSLGSPGLKSEQYF. The CDR3 DNA is TGTGCCAGCAGTTTAGGCTCGCCGGGCCTAAAAAGCGAGCAGTACTTC. The chain carries TRBV12-3 or TRBV12-4 and TRBJ2-7; no firm D call. Trimming pared 1 base from V and 6 bases from J, leaving 19 bases between. The CDR3 spans 16 residues.

As for this clonotype: Given a far larger clone just one base away, this is likely a sequencing read error. The J gene is TRBJ2-3, the V gene TRBV27, with D possibly being TRBD1 or TRBD2 (5 bases each). This CDR3 is built from 15 residues. V gave up 6 bases and J gave up 4 bases, with 17 bases separating them. Germline lookup yields CDR1 MNHEY and CDR2 SMNVEV (reference sequence). CDR3 residues: CASRARGRASDTQYF. CDR3 DNA sequence: TGTGCCAGCAGGGCCCGGGGCAGGGCATCAGATACGCAGTATTTT.

The chain has TRBV5-6 and TRBJ2-2, with D unresolved. CDR3 size: 16 residues. CDR1 and CDR2 from the germline V gene are SGHDT and YYEEEE. V was pared by 0 bases and J by 0 bases, with 9 bases between. The CDR3 DNA follows: TGTGCCAGCAGCTTGGGTATAGGCGCGAACACCGGGGAGCTGTTTTTT. Protein sequence: CASSLGIGANTGELFF.

This clonotype has ten or more counts. This chain connects TRBV5-1 to TRBJ2-7, with D uncertain. Germline V gene sequence: CDR1 SGHRS, CDR2 YFSETQ. V lost 0 bases to trimming and J lost 5 bases, with 15 bases between them. CDR3 length: 15 amino acids. CDR3 sequence (DNA): TGCGCCAGCAGCTTGGCGGGTCCAGGTGGGCACGAGCAGTACTTC. As protein: CASSLAGPGGHEQYF.

In its sample, this clonotype was seen a few times. The CDR3 reads CASSIPDRGPYNEQFF. Written as DNA, the CDR3 is TGTGCCAGTAGTATTCCCGACAGGGGGCCCTACAATGAGCAGTTCTTC. This chain connects TRBV19 to TRBJ2-1; 10 bases align to TRBD1. Trimming at V came to 3 bases and at J to 2 bases, leaving 4 bases not matched to a gene. In germline, CDR1 is LNHDA, CDR2 SQIVND (reference sequence). This CDR3 contains 16 residues.

This clonotype appeared a few times. This rearrangement joins TRBV6-6 to TRBJ2-5, with D possibly TRBD2 on 6 matching bases. Germline V gives CDR1 MNHNY, CDR2 SVGAGI (reference sequence). The CDR3 extends over 12 amino acids. V was cut by 8 bases and J by 0 bases, with 7 bases left in between. CDR3 nucleotides: TGTGCCAGCCGGGACTACCAAGAGACCCAGTACTTC. It yields the protein CASRDYQETQYF.

This sequence joins TRBV20-1 and TRBJ2-5; TRBD2 aligns across 8 bases. The germline V gene encodes CDR1 DFQATT and CDR2 SNEGSKA (reference sequence). This CDR3 is 15 amino acids long. V trimming: 3 bases; J trimming: 5 bases; junction bases outside the gene matches: 11. CDR3 in amino acids: CSASGAGGGPETQYF. CDR3 sequence (DNA): TGCAGTGCTAGCGGGGCGGGAGGAGGTCCCGAGACCCAGTACTTC.

This clonotype has a count of ten or more. The chain recombines TRBV12-3 or TRBV12-4 with TRBJ1-4; D unclear. Trimming pared 6 bases from V and 8 bases from J, leaving 16 bases between. The length of the CDR3 is 14 residues. This CDR3 reads CASRNSFPGEKLFF. Written as DNA, the CDR3 is TGTGCCAGCAGGAACAGCTTCCCTGGGGAAAAACTGTTTTTT.

This clonotype came up many times. This chain connects TRBV5-1 to TRBJ1-1, with 9 bases matching TRBD1. The CDR3 is made up of 15 amino acids. With V trimmed by 4 bases and J by 10 bases, 14 bases remained unmatched. Per germline, CDR1 SGHRS and CDR2 YFSETQ. CDR3 residues: CASSTKTGGGVAAFF. The CDR3 DNA reads TGCGCCAGCAGCACAAAAACAGGGGGCGGCGTCGCAGCTTTCTTT.

This chain connects TRBV4-3 to TRBJ2-7; 11 bases are a match to TRBD2. Germline V gene data show CDR1 as LGHNA and CDR2 as YSLEER. There are 18 residues in the CDR3. V was clipped by 4 bases and J by 2 bases; unmatched bases: 13. CDR3 region: CASSPQELAGETTYEQYF. CDR3 bases: TGCGCCAGCAGCCCTCAGGAACTAGCGGGGGAAACTACCTACGAGCAGTACTTC.

This clonotype was observed many times. This chain connects TRBV29-1 to TRBJ1-2; D perhaps matches TRBD1 (5 bases). From germline, CDR1 is SQVTM and CDR2 ANQGSEA. V lost 0 bases, J lost 6 bases, and 11 bases lay in between. This CDR3 has 13 amino acids. Here the CDR3 reads CSVEEGGVDGYTF. As DNA, the CDR3 is TGCAGCGTTGAAGAGGGAGGGGTTGATGGCTACACCTTC.

A note on this clonotype: A far larger clone differs by one base, so this is likely a read error. The J gene is TRBJ2-3, the V gene TRBV10-1; maybe TRBD1 (6 bases). The CDR3 loop spans 15 amino acids. With 2 bases removed from V and 4 bases from J, the gap between germline ends came to 13 bases. Germline V gives CDR1 WNHNN, CDR2 SYGVQD (reference sequence). Here the CDR3 DNA reads TGCGCCAGCAGTGAGCAGGGGTCGAGCTCAGATACGCAGTATTTT. Protein: CASSEQGSSSDTQYF.

This clonotype was seen ten or more times. The V call is TRBV12-3 or TRBV12-4, the J call TRBJ2-1; D is perhaps TRBD1 (5 bases). The CDR3 length is 15 residues. V was pared by 5 bases and J by 9 bases, with 20 bases between. The CDR3 DNA reads TGTGCCAGCAGTCCATGGGGTCGACAGCCGGGTGAGCAGTTCTTC. As protein: CASSPWGRQPGEQFF.

This clonotype was seen at least ten times. J is TRBJ1-2 and V is TRBV5-1; a possible D gene is TRBD1 (6 bases). V lost 4 bases, J lost 6 bases, and 16 bases lay in between. Per germline, CDR1 SGHRS and CDR2 YFSETQ. CDR3 length: 14 amino acids. In DNA, the CDR3 is TGCGCCAGCAGCGCCGGGACAAGGGGAAATGGCTACACCTTC. Amino acids: CASSAGTRGNGYTF.

This clonotype appeared many times. This chain links TRBV4-1 with TRBJ1-2, with D possibly matching TRBD1 (5 bases). CDR3 length: 14 amino acids. The V end lost 4 bases, the J end lost 4 bases, and 13 bases lay between the germline ends. CDR1 is MGHRA, CDR2 YSYEKL, per germline. CDR3 amino acids: CASSPIVTAYGYTF. The CDR3, as DNA: TGCGCCAGCAGCCCCATTGTGACAGCCTATGGCTACACCTTC.

This clonotype was seen repeatedly, ten times or more. The chain is built from TRBV5-1 and TRBJ2-2; unclear D gene. CDR1 and CDR2 from the germline V gene are SGHRS and YFSETQ. V was trimmed by 4 bases and J by 6 bases, leaving 4 bases between them. The CDR3 spans 11 residues. Here the CDR3 reads CASSASGELFF. CDR3 DNA sequence: TGCGCCAGCAGCGCCTCCGGGGAGCTGTTTTTT.

To note about this clonotype: A read error is likely here: a far larger clone is one base away. The rearrangement joins TRBV7-4 to TRBJ2-5; D remains ambiguous. The germline V and J ends were trimmed by 1 base and 11 bases, with 41 bases remaining between them. The CDR3 consists of 22 residues. The germline V gene encodes CDR1 SGHVT and CDR2 SQSDAQ. This CDR3 reads CASSLVGWVWVFSFNVSHEQYF. The CDR3 DNA sequence: TGTGCCAGCAGCTTAGTTGGGTGGGTCTGGGTTTTCTCCTTCAATGTATCACATGAGCAGTACTTC. The full variable domain, with the rest looked up from reference TRBV7-4 and TRBJ2-5, is GAGVSQSPRYKVAKRGRDVALRCDSISGHVTLYWYRQTLGQGSEVLTYSQSDAQRDKSGRPSGRFSAERPERSVSTLKIQRTEQGDSAVYLCASSLVGWVWVFSFNVSHEQYFGPGTRLLVL.

This clonotype was seen repeatedly, ten times or more. The chain is built from TRBV12-3 or TRBV12-4 and TRBJ2-5; TRBD2 is a possible D gene (7 bases). V lost 5 bases and J 3 bases, leaving 25 bases between the germline ends. The CDR3 covers 18 residues. The chain's CDR3 is CASSPRIFVGGGKETQYF. The CDR3 region has the DNA TGTGCCAGCAGTCCCCGAATCTTTGTAGGGGGAGGGAAAGAGACCCAGTACTTC.

The CDR3 loop reads CASSLISPVDEQFF. As DNA, the CDR3 is TGCGCCAGCAGCTTGATCTCTCCCGTCGATGAGCAGTTCTTC. The chain couples TRBV5-1 to TRBJ2-1, with unresolved D. V was cut by 1 base and J by 8 bases, with 13 bases left in between. Germline V CDR1 and CDR2: SGHRS, YFSETQ. CDR3 size: 14 residues.

This clonotype was recorded many times. V usage is TRBV25-1 and J usage is TRBJ2-1; a weak D match, TRBD1 (6 bases). V dropped 2 bases and J dropped 1 base, with 15 bases sitting between them. CDR3 length: 17 residues. CDR1 and CDR2 (germline): MGHDK, SYGVNS. CDR3 in DNA: TGTGCCAGCAGTGAAGAGCATGGACAGCGTTCCTACAATGAGCAGTTCTTC. Amino acid sequence: CASSEEHGQRSYNEQFF.

This clonotype was detected ten times or more. This rearrangement joins TRBV7-6 to TRBJ2-3; a possible D gene is TRBD1 (6 bases). V dropped 10 bases and J dropped 2 bases, with 13 bases sitting between them. CDR1 and CDR2 (germline): SGHVS, FNYEAQ. The CDR3 has 13 residues. Here the CDR3 DNA reads TGTGCCACCCAGGGGTGGGCCACAGATACGCAGTATTTT. Translation: CATQGWATDTQYF.

The chain links TRBV3-1 to TRBJ2-1, with TRBD1 matching 10 bases. Germline V gene sequence: CDR1 LGHDT, CDR2 YNNKEL (reference sequence). V lost 3 bases and J lost 8; bases outside the gene matches: 7. The CDR3 runs 15 residues. CDR3 loop: CASSHMTGGGDEQFF. DNA of the CDR3: TGTGCCAGCAGCCATATGACAGGGGGCGGCGATGAGCAGTTCTTC.

This clonotype was picked up a small number of times. The chain has TRBV5-1 and TRBJ2-7; D possibly corresponds to TRBD1 (5 bases). V dropped 0 bases and J dropped 5 bases, with 12 bases sitting between them. CDR1 is SGHRS, CDR2 YFSETQ, per germline. The CDR3 consists of 14 residues. CDR3 sequence reads: CASSLVLRDHEQYF. CDR3 nucleotide sequence: TGCGCCAGCAGCTTGGTACTCAGGGATCACGAGCAGTACTTC.

This clonotype occurred many times. CDR3 in amino acids: CAWSEDSYSNQPQHF. Here the CDR3 DNA reads TGTGCCTGGAGTGAGGACAGTTATAGCAATCAGCCCCAGCATTTT. V gene TRBV30 combines with J gene TRBJ1-5, with D perhaps TRBD1 (6 bases). This CDR3 comprises 15 residues. V was shortened by 1 base and J by 0 bases, with 10 bases between the two germline ends. From germline, CDR1 is GTSNPN and CDR2 SVGIG (reference sequence).